This TCR beta chain was sequenced for a study of CD8+ T cells in alopecia areata. cDNA serving as the sequencing template came from extracted, reverse transcribed RNA. Data came from immunoSEQ multiplex PCR; TCRdb stores just in-frame clones and leaves some out. The sample includes 150,000 to 200,000 clones, 59% of them seen just once. This clone was counted a few times. This material consisted of CD4+ T cells sorted from blood, taken at week 0. This TCR was sampled from a human donor with alopecia areata.

The CDR3 spells CASSFQGQGFSYEQYF. The CDR3 DNA reads TGTGCCAGCAGCTTTCAAGGACAGGGTTTTTCCTACGAGCAGTACTTC. V usage is TRBV11-2 and J usage is TRBJ2-7; TRBD1 matches at 8 bases. Germline values: CDR1 SGHAT, CDR2 FQNNGV. Unmatched junction bases numbered 8, after V lost 3 bases and J lost 1 base. The CDR3 length is 16 residues.